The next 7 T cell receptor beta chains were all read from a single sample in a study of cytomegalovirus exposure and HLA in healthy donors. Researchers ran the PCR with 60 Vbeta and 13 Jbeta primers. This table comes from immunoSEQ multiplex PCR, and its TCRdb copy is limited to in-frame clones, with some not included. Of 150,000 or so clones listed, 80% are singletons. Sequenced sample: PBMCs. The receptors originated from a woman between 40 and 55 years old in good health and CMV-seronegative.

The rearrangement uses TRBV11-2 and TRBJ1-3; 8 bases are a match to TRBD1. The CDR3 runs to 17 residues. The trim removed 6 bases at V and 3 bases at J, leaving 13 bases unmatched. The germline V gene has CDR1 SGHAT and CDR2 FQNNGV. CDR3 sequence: CASRQLKDRGSGNTIYF. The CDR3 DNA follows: TGTGCCAGCAGGCAACTAAAAGACAGGGGAAGTGGAAACACCATATATTTT.

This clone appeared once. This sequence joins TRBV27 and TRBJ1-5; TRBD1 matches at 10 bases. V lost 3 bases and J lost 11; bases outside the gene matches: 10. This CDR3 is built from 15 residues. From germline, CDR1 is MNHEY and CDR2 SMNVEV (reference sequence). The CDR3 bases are TGTGCCAGCAGTTTCGGACAGGGGGGTATTATATCCCAGCATTTT. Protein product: CASSFGQGGIISQHF.

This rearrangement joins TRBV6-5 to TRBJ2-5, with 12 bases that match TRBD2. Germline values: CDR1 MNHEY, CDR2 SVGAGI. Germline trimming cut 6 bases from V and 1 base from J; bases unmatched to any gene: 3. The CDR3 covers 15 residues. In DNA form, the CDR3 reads TGTGCCAGCAGGTCACTAGCGGGGGGCCAAGAGACCCAGTACTTC. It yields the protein CASRSLAGGQETQYF.

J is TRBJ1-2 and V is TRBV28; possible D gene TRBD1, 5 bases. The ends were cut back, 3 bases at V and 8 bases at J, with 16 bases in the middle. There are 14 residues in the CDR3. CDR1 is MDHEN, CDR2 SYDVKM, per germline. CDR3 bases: TGTGCCAGCAGTTTGGCCCAGGGCTGGGGAGGCTACACCTTC. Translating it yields CASSLAQGWGGYTF.

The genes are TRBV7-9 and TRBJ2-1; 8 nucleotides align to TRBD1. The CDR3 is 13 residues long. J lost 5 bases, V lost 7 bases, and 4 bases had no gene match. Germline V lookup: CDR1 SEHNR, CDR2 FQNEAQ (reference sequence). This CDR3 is CASIPQGDNEQFF. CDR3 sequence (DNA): TGTGCCAGCATCCCACAGGGGGACAATGAGCAGTTCTTC. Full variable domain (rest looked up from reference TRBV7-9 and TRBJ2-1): DTGVSQNPRHKITKRGQNVTFRCDPISEHNRLYWYRQTLGQGPEFLTYFQNEAQLEKSRLLSDRFSAERPKGSFSTLEIQRTEQGDSAMYLCASIPQGDNEQFFGPGTRLTVL.

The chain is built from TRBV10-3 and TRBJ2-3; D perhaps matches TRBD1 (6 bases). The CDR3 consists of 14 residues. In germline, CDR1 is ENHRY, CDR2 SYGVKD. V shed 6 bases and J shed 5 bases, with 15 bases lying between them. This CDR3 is CAIRSAGALDTQYF. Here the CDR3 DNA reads TGTGCCATCAGGTCGGCAGGGGCATTAGATACGCAGTATTTT.

CDR3 sequence: CASSPLTGVHTEAFF. The CDR3 DNA follows: TGTGCCAGCAGCCCACTGACAGGGGTCCACACTGAAGCTTTCTTT. V gene TRBV11-2 combines with J gene TRBJ1-1; 8 nucleotides match TRBD1. Germline loops: CDR1 SGHAT, CDR2 FQNNGV. This CDR3 spans 15 amino acids. Trimming took 5 bases from V and 3 from J; bases not matched to a gene: 8.